The 12 T cell receptor beta chains below come from one sample, sequenced in a study of shared clonotypes between healthy human individuals. Assay used: immunoSEQ multiplex PCR; TCRdb lists only in-frame clones, some missing. The profile shows approximately 2.5 million clones, over 85% of them singletons. The sample taken for sequencing was naive CD4+ T cells sorted from blood. Sample subset: CD45RA+ positively selected. Receptors originate from a man between 18 and 29 years old in good health.

This chain links TRBV7-3 with TRBJ2-7, with 7 bases aligning to TRBD2. Per the germline V gene, CDR1 is SGHTA and CDR2 is FQGTGA. The CDR3 covers 17 residues. V lost 3 bases to trimming and J lost 2 bases; unmatched junction nucleotides: 13. Here the CDR3 DNA reads TGTGCCAGCAGCTTGCCCCGGGGACTATCACTCACCTACGAGCAGTACTTC. Its protein product is CASSLPRGLSLTYEQYF.

The V call is TRBV9, the J call TRBJ1-2, with D unclear. V shed 4 bases and J shed 4 bases, with 14 bases lying between them. The CDR3 covers 14 residues. Germline CDR1 reads SGDLS; CDR2 reads YYNGEE. CDR3: CASSFEVAGYGYTF. In DNA, the CDR3 is TGTGCCAGCAGCTTCGAGGTGGCGGGCTATGGCTACACCTTC.

For the CDR3, the DNA is TGTGCCAGCAGCTTAGGCCTCTTTCCCTCTGGAAACACCATATATTTT. Translated: CASSLGLFPSGNTIYF. This chain joins TRBV11-2 and TRBJ1-3, with D unclear. Trimming shortened V by 1 base and J by 0 bases, and 10 bases separated the two germline ends. The CDR3 runs to 16 residues. The V gene's germline CDR1 is SGHAT and CDR2 FQNNGV.

The chain employs TRBV28 and TRBJ1-4; TRBD1 agrees at 9 bases. J gave up 6 bases and V 6 bases, and 11 bases lay outside the gene matches. The CDR3 contains 16 residues. Germline V lookup: CDR1 MDHEN, CDR2 SYDVKM. CDR3 nucleotide sequence: TGTGCCAGCAGCCCCGCCAGCCGGACAGGGGATGAAAAACTGTTTTTT. Translation: CASSPASRTGDEKLFF. Full variable domain (rest looked up from reference TRBV28 and TRBJ1-4): DVKVTQSSRYLVKRTGEKVFLECVQDMDHENMFWYRQDPGLGLRLIYFSYDVKMKEKGDIPEGYSVSREKKERFSLILESASTNQTSMYLCASSPASRTGDEKLFFGSGTQLSVL.

The V and J genes are TRBV7-9 and TRBJ2-3; the D gene is possibly TRBD2 (6 bases). This CDR3 is built from 14 residues. From germline, CDR1 is SEHNR and CDR2 FQNEAQ (reference sequence). Trimming took 3 bases from V and 5 from J, leaving 12 bases between them. Written as DNA, the CDR3 is TGTGCCAGCAGCTTTGGGCCAGCGGGAGATACGCAGTATTTT. Translated, it gives CASSFGPAGDTQYF.

The chain links TRBV25-1 to TRBJ1-2, with 10 bases matching TRBD1. Germline loops: CDR1 MGHDK, CDR2 SYGVNS. The CDR3 consists of 15 residues. Trimming at V came to 5 bases and at J to 3 bases, leaving 6 bases not matched to a gene. This CDR3 is CASSSGTGVYYGYTF. CDR3 in DNA: TGTGCCAGCAGTAGCGGGACAGGGGTTTACTATGGCTACACCTTC.

The chain joins TRBV30 to TRBJ2-5, with 10 bases aligning to TRBD1. The J segment lost 11 bases and the V segment lost 0 bases, leaving 12 bases of the junction unmatched. Germline assignment: CDR1 GTSNPN and CDR2 SVGIG (reference sequence). The CDR3 extends over 15 amino acids. In DNA form, the CDR3 reads TGTGCCTGGAGTGTAGAGCGGGACAGGGGATTGGAGCAGTACTTC. It yields the protein CAWSVERDRGLEQYF.

A single count supports this clone. This chain connects TRBV5-5 to TRBJ1-5, with TRBD1 identical over 8 bases. Per the germline V gene, CDR1 is SGHKS and CDR2 is YYEKEE (reference sequence). The trim removed 0 bases at V and 8 bases at J, leaving 4 bases unmatched. The CDR3 runs to 14 residues. CDR3 protein: CASSLEQGDKPQHF. The CDR3 DNA sequence: TGTGCCAGCAGCTTGGAACAGGGGGATAAGCCCCAGCATTTT.

The V gene is TRBV7-9, the J gene TRBJ1-2; D is perhaps TRBD1 (5 bases). CDR3 length: 15 amino acids. The V end lost 2 bases, the J end lost 3 bases, and 13 bases lay between the germline ends. The V gene's germline CDR1 is SEHNR and CDR2 FQNEAQ (reference sequence). The CDR3 bases are TGTGCCAGCAGCTTACCTCAGGGTAAGGACTATGGCTACACCTTC. Amino acids: CASSLPQGKDYGYTF.

This clone was detected only once. J is TRBJ2-5 and V is TRBV19, with a tentative D call TRBD1 (6 bases). Germline V gene sequence: CDR1 LNHDA, CDR2 SQIVND (reference sequence). This CDR3 comprises 15 residues. V was clipped by 4 bases and J by 5 bases, with 17 bases between them. CDR3 nucleotides: TGTGCCAGTAGTAAAGGACCGACAGGTGCGGAGACCCAGTACTTC. Its protein is CASSKGPTGAETQYF. Filled out from reference TRBV19 and TRBJ2-5, the complete variable domain reads DGGITQSPKYLFRKEGQNVTLSCEQNLNHDAMYWYRQDPGQGLRLIYYSQIVNDFQKGDIAEGYSVSREKKESFPLTVTSAQKNPTAFYLCASSKGPTGAETQYFGPGTRLLVL.

The chain has TRBV30 and TRBJ1-5, with D hard to call. Between the trimmed V and J ends, which lost 2 bases and 0 bases, there was a span of 11 bases. In germline, CDR1 is GTSNPN, CDR2 SVGIG (reference sequence). This CDR3 has 15 amino acids. The CDR3 reads CAWSLGPFSNQPQHF. CDR3 coding DNA: TGTGCCTGGAGTCTAGGGCCGTTTAGCAATCAGCCCCAGCATTTT.

The chain combines TRBV30 with TRBJ1-2; D unclear. The CDR3 contains 12 residues. Trimming pared 1 base from V and 7 bases from J, leaving 10 bases between. Germline V gives CDR1 GTSNPN, CDR2 SVGIG (reference sequence). The CDR3 DNA reads TGTGCCTGGAGTGAGGGAGGGAGTGGCTACACCTTC. Translating it yields CAWSEGGSGYTF.